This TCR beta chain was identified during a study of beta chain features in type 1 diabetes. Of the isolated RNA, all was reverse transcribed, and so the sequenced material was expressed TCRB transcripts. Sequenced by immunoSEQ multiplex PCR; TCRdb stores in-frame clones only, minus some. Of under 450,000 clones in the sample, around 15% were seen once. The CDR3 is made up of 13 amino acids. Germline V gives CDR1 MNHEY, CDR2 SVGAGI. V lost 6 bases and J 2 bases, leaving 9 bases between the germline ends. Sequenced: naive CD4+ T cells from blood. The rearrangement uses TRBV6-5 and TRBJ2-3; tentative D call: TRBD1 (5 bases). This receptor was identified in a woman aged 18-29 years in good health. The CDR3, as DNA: TGTGCCAGCAGAAAAGGGGTCACAGATACGCAGTATTTT. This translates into CASRKGVTDTQYF.